This T cell receptor beta chain was identified in a study of vaccination effects on CD4 cells after COVID-19. Study overall: The cohort was immunized with two doses of either the BNT162b2 or mRNA-1273 vaccine. Each well held a few million PBMC cultured with roughly 9.7 ug/ml peptides and about 10 IU/ml IL-2. Study-wide results and limits: Common cold coronaviruses were cross-recognized by only 1 of 255 vaccine-induced clones in healthy vaccinees.

As to this clone: Its antigen remains unknown.

When 10 to 11 days of culture had elapsed, CD4+ T cells were isolated. Half-medium exchanges with IL-2 medium took place on days 3 and 7. TCRdb's copy holds only in-frame clones and misses some; the assay was immunoSEQ multiplex PCR. The sample has around 50,000 clones, 67% seen once; the top ten hold roughly 5.1%. Sample: CD4+ T cells from PBMCs cultured without peptide, taken before COVID-19 vaccination. The clonotype comes from a human donor who received a COVID-19 vaccine.

CDR3: CASSSDPNSYNEQFF. The CDR3 DNA reads TGTGCCAGCAGCTCGGACCCTAACTCCTACAATGAGCAGTTCTTC. The chain combines TRBV7-2 with TRBJ2-1; D remains unclear. The V end was cut by 4 bases, the J end by 0 bases, with 10 bases between. The CDR3 length is 15 residues. Looked up from germline, CDR1 is SGHTA and CDR2 is FQGNSA.